These T cell receptor beta chains were read from a single sample in a study of cytomegalovirus exposure and HLA in healthy donors. The assay was immunoSEQ multiplex PCR, and TCRdb's table has in-frame clones only and misses some. This table has nearly 65,000 clones, 73% appearing once. The sequencing sample was made of PBMCs. The receptor set was obtained from a man aged 45-65 years in good health and CMV-seronegative. Each CDR3 is given with its conserved first and last residue. The order of the fields is clone size, V gene, J gene, D gene, CDR3 DNA, CDR3 protein. D genes are given only for firm matches. Clone size appears in some rows only: once, few, many, or a class for an expanded clone.

clone_size: once
v_call: TRBV6-5
j_call: TRBJ1-2
d_call: -
cdr3_nt: TGTGCCAGCACAGACTCGACGGGGGGCCGGGATGGCTACACCTTC
cdr3_aa: CASTDSTGGRDGYTF

clone_size: -
v_call: TRBV19
j_call: TRBJ2-1
d_call: TRBD1
cdr3_nt: TGTGCCAGTAGTATCCTGGGACAGGGGGGCGAGCAGTTCTTC
cdr3_aa: CASSILGQGGEQFF

clone_size: -
v_call: TRBV4-2
j_call: TRBJ2-7
d_call: -
cdr3_nt: TGTGCCAGCAGCCAAGAAATCCCTACCTACGAGCAGTACTTC
cdr3_aa: CASSQEIPTYEQYF

clone_size: -
v_call: TRBV6-1
j_call: TRBJ2-1
d_call: -
cdr3_nt: TGTGCCAGCAGTGAAGCGCAGGTTTACAATGAGCAGTTCTTC
cdr3_aa: CASSEAQVYNEQFF

clone_size: -
v_call: TRBV18
j_call: TRBJ2-2
d_call: TRBD2
cdr3_nt: TGTGCCAGCTCACCGCTAGCGGGCCCGAACACCGGGGAGCTGTTTTTT
cdr3_aa: CASSPLAGPNTGELFF

clone_size: -
v_call: TRBV2
j_call: TRBJ2-5
d_call: -
cdr3_nt: TGTGCCAGCAGTTTTTCCCGGACAGCAGGGGAGACCCAGTACTTC
cdr3_aa: CASSFSRTAGETQYF

clone_size: -
v_call: TRBV18
j_call: TRBJ2-2
d_call: TRBD1
cdr3_nt: TGTGCCAGCTCACGGACCCCAGGGGGCGTTAACGGGGAGCTGTTTTTT
cdr3_aa: CASSRTPGGVNGELFF

clone_size: -
v_call: TRBV9
j_call: TRBJ2-7
d_call: TRBD1
cdr3_nt: TGTGCCAGCAGCGTGAACCCCAGGACAGGGGAAGGGTCCGAGCAGTACTTC
cdr3_aa: CASSVNPRTGEGSEQYF

clone_size: few
v_call: TRBV4-1
j_call: TRBJ1-1
d_call: TRBD1
cdr3_nt: TGCGCCAGCAGTCAAAAGACAGGGCCGAACACTGAAGCTTTCTTT
cdr3_aa: CASSQKTGPNTEAFF

clone_size: -
v_call: TRBV7-3
j_call: TRBJ2-1
d_call: TRBD1
cdr3_nt: TGTGCCAGCAGCTTAACGGGAGGCCAGGGGGCGAACGGTGAGCAGTTCTTC
cdr3_aa: CASSLTGGQGANGEQFF

clone_size: -
v_call: TRBV19
j_call: TRBJ2-7
d_call: TRBD1
cdr3_nt: TGTGCCAGTAGTCAGACAGGGTTTTTTTTTGCAGACGAGCAGTACTTC
cdr3_aa: CASSQTGFFFADEQYF

clone_size: -
v_call: TRBV7-9
j_call: TRBJ2-5
d_call: TRBD2
cdr3_nt: TGTGCCAGCATCAAAGGACTAGCGGACTACCCGCGGGAGACCCAGTACTTC
cdr3_aa: CASIKGLADYPRETQYF

clone_size: few
v_call: TRBV5-1
j_call: TRBJ1-1
d_call: -
cdr3_nt: TGCGCCAGCAGCTTGGTTGGGGGCCGAGTTGCTTTCTTT
cdr3_aa: CASSLVGGRVAFF

clone_size: -
v_call: TRBV6-5
j_call: TRBJ2-7
d_call: -
cdr3_nt: TGTGCCAGCAGTTATACCCACCTGCCAGAAACCTACGAGCAGTACTTC
cdr3_aa: CASSYTHLPETYEQYF

clone_size: -
v_call: TRBV5-1
j_call: TRBJ2-2
d_call: TRBD2
cdr3_nt: TGCGCCAGCAGCCCCCGGGGAGGGAATTACAACACCGGGGAGCTGTTTTTT
cdr3_aa: CASSPRGGNYNTGELFF

clone_size: -
v_call: TRBV6-6
j_call: TRBJ2-3
d_call: -
cdr3_nt: TGTGCCAGCAGTGCTTATGGCACCTCAAGGTATTTT
cdr3_aa: CASSAYGTSRYF

clone_size: -
v_call: TRBV7-8
j_call: TRBJ1-3
d_call: TRBD1
cdr3_nt: TGTGCCAGCAGCCAGGGGGGGACAGGGCAGGGTGGAAACACCATATATTTT
cdr3_aa: CASSQGGTGQGGNTIYF

clone_size: -
v_call: TRBV29-1
j_call: TRBJ2-7
d_call: TRBD1
cdr3_nt: TGCAGCGTTCGAGGGGGGGGACAGGGGGCTTACGAGCAGTACTTC
cdr3_aa: CSVRGGGQGAYEQYF

clone_size: -
v_call: TRBV6-5
j_call: TRBJ1-5
d_call: -
cdr3_nt: TGTGCCAGCAGTTCCTGGGGCAGGGTCGACAATCAGCCCCAGCATTTT
cdr3_aa: CASSSWGRVDNQPQHF

clone_size: -
v_call: TRBV11-2
j_call: TRBJ2-7
d_call: TRBD1
cdr3_nt: TGTGCCAGCAGCCCTGGGACAGGCTACGAGCAGTACTTC
cdr3_aa: CASSPGTGYEQYF

clone_size: -
v_call: TRBV6-6
j_call: TRBJ2-7
d_call: -
cdr3_nt: TGTGCCAGCAGTTATGGGCAACTCTCCTACGAGCAGTACTTC
cdr3_aa: CASSYGQLSYEQYF

clone_size: -
v_call: TRBV11-2
j_call: TRBJ2-1
d_call: -
cdr3_nt: TGTGCCAGCAGCTCCGGACAGAGGCCCTACAATGAGCAGTTCTTC
cdr3_aa: CASSSGQRPYNEQFF

clone_size: -
v_call: TRBV19
j_call: TRBJ2-6
d_call: -
cdr3_nt: TGTGCCGGTAGTCCGGACAGTCTAACCGGGGCCAACGTCCTGACTTTC
cdr3_aa: CAGSPDSLTGANVLTF

clone_size: -
v_call: TRBV7-9
j_call: TRBJ1-2
d_call: -
cdr3_nt: TGTGCCAGCAGCTTCAACAGGGAAGGCTACACCTTC
cdr3_aa: CASSFNREGYTF

clone_size: -
v_call: TRBV7-9
j_call: TRBJ1-1
d_call: TRBD1
cdr3_nt: TGTGCCAGCAGCCCCAGGGGGCTCAGAGCTTTCTTT
cdr3_aa: CASSPRGLRAFF

clone_size: once
v_call: TRBV11-2
j_call: TRBJ2-7
d_call: TRBD2
cdr3_nt: TGTGCCAGCAGCTTCGGCGGGGGGCCCACCTACGAGCAGTACTTC
cdr3_aa: CASSFGGGPTYEQYF

clone_size: -
v_call: TRBV7-9
j_call: TRBJ2-7
d_call: -
cdr3_nt: TGTGCCAGCAGCCAAGTCCCCAGGGCAATCTACTACGAGCAGTACTTC
cdr3_aa: CASSQVPRAIYYEQYF

clone_size: -
v_call: TRBV11-2
j_call: TRBJ2-7
d_call: TRBD1
cdr3_nt: TGTGCCAGCAGCTTAGGGAGTAGGGGACAGGGGGCTTACGAGCAGTACTTC
cdr3_aa: CASSLGSRGQGAYEQYF

clone_size: -
v_call: TRBV5-8
j_call: TRBJ1-1
d_call: -
cdr3_nt: TGTGCCAGCAGTTACAATCAGGGGACTGAAGCTTTCTTT
cdr3_aa: CASSYNQGTEAFF

clone_size: -
v_call: TRBV7-7
j_call: TRBJ2-3
d_call: -
cdr3_nt: TGTGCTAGCAGCTTAGACAGGCGAGGGGGAACAGATACGCAGTATTTT
cdr3_aa: CASSLDRRGGTDTQYF

clone_size: -
v_call: TRBV5-1
j_call: TRBJ2-1
d_call: TRBD2
cdr3_nt: TGCGCCAGCGGGCTGACTAGCGGGGGATACAATGAGCAGTTCTTC
cdr3_aa: CASGLTSGGYNEQFF

clone_size: -
v_call: TRBV18
j_call: TRBJ1-1
d_call: -
cdr3_nt: TGTGCCAGCTCACCAGCGGTTAGGGGTGTCACTGAAGCTTTCTTT
cdr3_aa: CASSPAVRGVTEAFF

clone_size: -
v_call: TRBV9
j_call: TRBJ2-7
d_call: -
cdr3_nt: TGTGCCAGCAGCGTAGATCTGGACACCACCTACGAGCAGTACTTC
cdr3_aa: CASSVDLDTTYEQYF

clone_size: -
v_call: TRBV6-5
j_call: TRBJ2-7
d_call: TRBD2
cdr3_nt: TGTGCCAGCAGACTGACTAGCGGGGGAACCTACGAGCAGTACTTC
cdr3_aa: CASRLTSGGTYEQYF

clone_size: -
v_call: TRBV5-1
j_call: TRBJ1-1
d_call: -
cdr3_nt: TGCGCCAGCACCCGGGACACTGAAGCTTTCTTT
cdr3_aa: CASTRDTEAFF

clone_size: -
v_call: TRBV11-3
j_call: TRBJ1-1
d_call: -
cdr3_nt: TGTGCCAGCAGCTCCCAAAGATCGGGTACTGAAGCTTTCTTT
cdr3_aa: CASSSQRSGTEAFF

clone_size: -
v_call: TRBV19
j_call: TRBJ1-2
d_call: TRBD1
cdr3_nt: TGTGCCAGTAGGGCCAGGGGGGAGCATGGCTACACCTTC
cdr3_aa: CASRARGEHGYTF

clone_size: -
v_call: TRBV19
j_call: TRBJ2-3
d_call: -
cdr3_nt: TGTGCCAGTAGTATTGAATTAAGGGGAAGGGCAGATACGCAGTATTTT
cdr3_aa: CASSIELRGRADTQYF

clone_size: -
v_call: TRBV2
j_call: TRBJ1-2
d_call: -
cdr3_nt: TGTGCCAGCAGTGCCCTTATTTTGCGACAGAACTATGGCTACACCTTC
cdr3_aa: CASSALILRQNYGYTF

clone_size: -
v_call: TRBV30
j_call: TRBJ1-2
d_call: -
cdr3_nt: TGTGCCTGGAGTTACCCAGGGACAAAGTATGGCTACACCTTC
cdr3_aa: CAWSYPGTKYGYTF

clone_size: -
v_call: TRBV28
j_call: TRBJ2-5
d_call: -
cdr3_nt: TGTGCCAGCAGAGAGGCGGTTGAGACCCAGTACTTC
cdr3_aa: CASREAVETQYF

clone_size: -
v_call: TRBV25-1
j_call: TRBJ1-3
d_call: -
cdr3_nt: TGTGCCAGCAGTGAATCAGGGGCTGCGGGTCTTAGGAACACCATATATTTT
cdr3_aa: CASSESGAAGLRNTIYF

clone_size: -
v_call: TRBV19
j_call: TRBJ2-3
d_call: -
cdr3_nt: TGTGCCAGTAGTCGGGGCACAGATACGCAGTATTTT
cdr3_aa: CASSRGTDTQYF

clone_size: -
v_call: TRBV10-2
j_call: TRBJ2-1
d_call: TRBD2
cdr3_nt: TGCGCCAGCAGTAGTAGCGGGGGGGCCAGTGAGCAGTTCTTC
cdr3_aa: CASSSSGGASEQFF

clone_size: -
v_call: TRBV19
j_call: TRBJ2-1
d_call: -
cdr3_nt: TGTGCCAGTAGGTTGGACAGCTACAATGAGCAGTTCTTC
cdr3_aa: CASRLDSYNEQFF

clone_size: -
v_call: TRBV7-9
j_call: TRBJ1-6
d_call: TRBD1
cdr3_nt: TGTGCCAGCAGCTTAGTACAGGGGAATTCACCCCTCCACTTT
cdr3_aa: CASSLVQGNSPLHF

clone_size: -
v_call: TRBV25-1
j_call: TRBJ2-1
d_call: TRBD2
cdr3_nt: TGTGCCAGCAGCGCGGGGGGCTCCTACAATGAGCAGTTCTTC
cdr3_aa: CASSAGGSYNEQFF

clone_size: -
v_call: TRBV5-1
j_call: TRBJ2-4
d_call: TRBD2
cdr3_nt: TGCGCCAGCAGCTTGACTAGCGGGGGAGAAAACATTCAGTACTTC
cdr3_aa: CASSLTSGGENIQYF

clone_size: once
v_call: TRBV7-8
j_call: TRBJ2-7
d_call: TRBD1
cdr3_nt: TGTGCCAGCAGCTCGACAGGGTCCGAGCAGTACTTC
cdr3_aa: CASSSTGSEQYF

clone_size: -
v_call: TRBV5-1
j_call: TRBJ2-3
d_call: -
cdr3_nt: TGCGCCAGCAGCTCCGGGTTTTATAGCGCGGAGACAGATACGCAGTATTTT
cdr3_aa: CASSSGFYSAETDTQYF

clone_size: -
v_call: TRBV6-6
j_call: TRBJ2-3
d_call: -
cdr3_nt: TGTGCCAGCAGTTACTCGGAACTAGCAACAGATACGCAGTATTTT
cdr3_aa: CASSYSELATDTQYF

clone_size: -
v_call: TRBV6-4
j_call: TRBJ2-4
d_call: -
cdr3_nt: TGTGCCAGCAGTAATCAGCAGGGGGGAGATCAGTACTTC
cdr3_aa: CASSNQQGGDQYF

clone_size: once
v_call: TRBV2
j_call: TRBJ2-3
d_call: TRBD2
cdr3_nt: TGTGCCAGCAGTGTCAAGCGGGGGAGCACAGATACGCAGTATTTT
cdr3_aa: CASSVKRGSTDTQYF